The rows below give T cell receptor beta chains drawn from one sample of a study of T cells in Graves' hyperthyroidism and ophthalmopathy. TCRdb reprocessed the multiplex PCR reads via MiXCR and lists one record per CDR3 protein. The sample records some 500,000 distinct CDR3 sequences, about an eighth being singletons. Sequenced input: blood. The receptors were sampled from a woman aged 18-29 years with Graves' hyperthyroidism. Both conserved end residues are part of each CDR3. D genes are given only for firm matches. Clone size is given for some rows only: seen once, a few or many times, or a class if the clone is expanded.

>TRBJ1-1|many|TRBV5-8|TRBD1
CASSFTGGTGMNTEAFF
TGTGCCAGCAGCTTCACTGGGGGGACAGGGATGAACACTGAAGCTTTCTTT
>TRBJ2-5|many|TRBV7-9|TRBD1
CASSRGTGSPWETQYF
TGTGCCAGCAGCCGCGGGACAGGGAGCCCCTGGGAGACCCAGTACTTC
>TRBJ2-4|many|TRBV30|TRBD1
CAWRGTGSKNIQYF
TGTGCCTGGAGAGGGACAGGGTCCAAAAACATTCAGTACTTC
>TRBJ2-3|many|TRBV2|.
CASREMGGTDTQYF
TGTGCCAGCAGGGAGATGGGAGGCACAGATACGCAGTATTTT
>TRBJ1-1|many|TRBV6-1|.
CASSQRRGTEAFF
TGTGCCAGCAGTCAAAGAAGGGGGACTGAAGCTTTCTTT
>TRBJ2-7|.|TRBV18|TRBD1
CASSFTGVSSYEQYF
TGTGCCAGCTCATTCACAGGGGTCAGTTCCTACGAGCAGTACTTC
>TRBJ2-3|.|TRBV5-8|.
CASSLMWGTSPDTQYF
TGTGCCAGCAGCTTGATGTGGGGTACCAGCCCAGATACGCAGTATTTT
>TRBJ2-1|once|TRBV20-1|TRBD2
CSATSGTSRTQFF
TGCAGTGCTACCTCCGGGACTAGCCGTACTCAGTTCTTC
>TRBJ2-2|many|TRBV24-1|TRBD1
CATSDSGTANTGELFF
TGTGCCACCAGTGACTCCGGGACAGCGAACACCGGGGAGCTGTTTTTT
>TRBJ1-5|.|TRBV20-1|.
CSARDFQLGGNQPQHF
TGCAGTGCTAGAGATTTCCAATTGGGTGGCAATCAGCCCCAGCATTTT
>TRBJ1-2|many|TRBV19|TRBD1
CASSFAGTGVYGYTF
TGTGCCAGTAGTTTTGCCGGGACAGGGGTGTATGGCTACACCTTC
>TRBJ1-4|many|TRBV19|.
CASTGGYATNEKLFF
TGTGCCAGTACCGGTGGCTATGCAACTAATGAAAAACTGTTTTTT
>TRBJ2-7|few|TRBV7-6|.
CASKASPWGGEQYF
TGTGCCAGCAAGGCGTCCCCGTGGGGAGGCGAGCAGTACTTC
>TRBJ2-3|many|TRBV27|.
CASSLRAAPIPHTQYF
TGTGCCAGCAGTTTAAGAGCAGCCCCCATCCCTCATACGCAGTATTTT
>TRBJ2-1|many|TRBV12-3/TRBV12-4|TRBD2
CASSLGTSGSFGEQFF
TGTGCCAGCAGTTTAGGGACTAGCGGGAGTTTTGGTGAGCAGTTCTTC
>TRBJ2-5|few|TRBV30|.
CAWSPPGQPETQYF
TGTGCCTGGAGTCCCCCCGGACAGCCAGAGACCCAGTACTTC
>TRBJ2-7|many|TRBV11-3|.
CASSLVSRSGHIPTYEQYF
TGTGCCAGCAGCTTAGTCTCTCGTTCGGGACACATACCCACCTACGAGCAGTACTTC
>TRBJ2-1|.|TRBV5-1|TRBD2
CASSVPLSGSTEQFF
TGCGCCAGCAGCGTACCTCTGAGCGGGAGTACTGAGCAGTTCTTC
>TRBJ1-1|.|TRBV27|TRBD1
CASSWNTGDTEAFF
TGTGCCAGCAGCTGGAATACAGGGGACACTGAAGCTTTCTTT
>TRBJ2-7|many|TRBV6-1|TRBD1
CASSHHLKTGVPYEQYF
TGTGCCAGCAGTCATCACCTAAAGACAGGGGTTCCCTACGAGCAGTACTTC
>TRBJ2-1|many|TRBV19|.
CASSPGGLRANEQFF
TGTGCCAGTAGTCCAGGGGGACTCCGCGCAAATGAGCAGTTCTTC
>TRBJ2-2|many|TRBV28|.
CASSRSGGIGELFF
TGTGCCAGCAGCCGCTCTGGGGGAATCGGGGAGCTGTTTTTT
>TRBJ1-2|.|TRBV29-1|.
CSVEEGNSGYTF
TGCAGCGTTGAGGAAGGGAACTCTGGCTACACCTTC
>TRBJ2-5|many|TRBV5-1|.
CASSLNLPRAGQRSQYF
TGCGCCAGCAGCTTGAACTTACCCCGAGCGGGACAAAGATCCCAGTACTTC
>TRBJ2-1|many|TRBV10-1|.
CASSDPDSSYNEQFF
TGCGCCAGCAGTGATCCAGATAGCTCCTACAATGAGCAGTTCTTC
>TRBJ1-2|many|TRBV18|.
CASSPLPQSDYGYTF
TGTGCCAGCTCACCACTCCCACAGTCTGACTATGGCTACACCTTC
>TRBJ1-5|many|TRBV28|.
CASNPPVGLQPQHF
TGTGCCAGCAACCCCCCAGTTGGGCTACAGCCCCAGCATTTT
>TRBJ1-2|many|TRBV25-1|.
CASRDVGRDGYTF
TGTGCCAGCAGAGATGTAGGGCGCGATGGCTACACCTTC
>TRBJ2-7|many|TRBV6-1|.
CASSVRDTFYEQYF
TGTGCCAGCAGTGTCCGGGACACGTTCTACGAGCAGTACTTC
>TRBJ2-1|many|TRBV10-3|.
CAIKLSGNNEQFF
TGTGCCATCAAGCTAAGCGGCAACAATGAGCAGTTCTTC
>TRBJ2-7|many|TRBV9|TRBD1
CASSAPAGTGHEQYF
TGTGCCAGCAGCGCCCCCGCCGGGACAGGGCACGAGCAGTACTTC
>TRBJ1-2|.|TRBV5-6|.
CASSLIGGTNYGYTF
TGTGCCAGCAGCTTAATAGGCGGCACTAACTATGGCTACACCTTC
>TRBJ1-1|many|TRBV2|.
CASSELRGATEAFF
TGTGCCAGCAGTGAGTTGAGGGGGGCCACTGAAGCTTTCTTT
>TRBJ1-1|many|TRBV5-5|.
CASGFTGVGTEAFF
TGTGCCAGCGGGTTTACGGGGGTCGGCACTGAAGCTTTCTTT
>TRBJ2-1|many|TRBV7-8|TRBD2
CASSLGLADGEQFF
TGTGCCAGCAGCTTAGGGCTAGCGGACGGGGAGCAGTTCTTC
>TRBJ2-5|many|TRBV28|.
CASEGNQETQYF
TGTGCCAGCGAAGGGAACCAAGAGACCCAGTACTTC
>TRBJ1-2|many|TRBV19|.
CASIKGNYGYTF
TGTGCCAGTATCAAGGGGAACTATGGCTACACCTTC